This T cell receptor (beta chain) is from a study of CD8+ T cells in alopecia areata. Study-wide context: Oral tofacitinib (5 to 10 mg twice daily) was administered to treated patients.

As part of sample collection, lesional scalp punch biopsies and peripheral blood were taken from alopecia areata patients. Notes on the study in general: Lesional scalp displayed greater clonality than normal scalp, most notably in alopecia totalis/universalis.

Reverse transcription of extracted RNA yielded cDNA, which provided the sequencing template. Some clones are missing from TCRdb's copy, which holds only in-frame ones; the method was immunoSEQ multiplex PCR. The profile shows about 130,000 clones, about 50% of them singletons. With regard to this clone: What it binds is unknown.

Germline V gene lookup returns CDR1 SGHVS and CDR2 FQNEAQ. V was trimmed by 5 bases and J by 0 bases, leaving 14 bases between them. This CDR3 contains 16 residues. The sample in question was CD8+ T cells sorted from blood, obtained at week 0. The chain joins TRBV7-8 to TRBJ2-1; D possibly corresponds to TRBD1 (5 bases). This clonotype originated in a human donor with alopecia areata. DNA of the CDR3: TGTGCCAGCAGCCGATACAGGTTTAGCTCCTACAATGAGCAGTTCTTC. This sequence encodes CASSRYRFSSYNEQFF.